What follows describes a single T cell receptor (beta chain). It has no known antigen specificity. Base qualities are missing; no much larger clone stands one base away. This entry belongs to a study of cytomegalovirus exposure and HLA in healthy donors (TCRdb year 2017). With regard to the full study: According to an earlier analysis of around 600 of the donors, roughly 180 million T cells yielded 95 million to 140 million unique TCR beta sequences and approximately 300 Gb of sequence data. An early release that covered roughly 600 HLA-typed donors contained approximately 320 gigabases of sequencing data and tens of millions of unique TCR sequences. The genetic ancestry cluster associated with self-reported Caucasian donors included 81% of the 398 genotyped donors. The aim of the study was to test whether cataloging public T cell receptors could identify signatures of past pathogen exposure. Using immunosequencing, the study profiled T cell repertoires from 666 subjects and related those repertoires to cytomegalovirus serostatus. Along with the roughly 670-subject first cohort, a separate validation cohort of approximately 110 different subjects was used. To predict cytomegalovirus infection status, the study brought together high-throughput TCR immunosequencing, statistical association of individual TCRs with disease status, and machine learning. A later analysis re-analyzed previously published TCR beta repertoires from approximately 700 donors and added high-resolution HLA genotyping to study TCR occurrence patterns. The later analysis used no new phenotypic data to find candidate immune exposures, relying instead on TCR beta sequences and their occurrence across donors. In an earlier analysis of a few hundred of the donors, high-throughput TCR beta sequencing was used to judge whether each TCR beta V gene segment behaved as functional or pseudogenic. Donor age, sex, ethnicity and CMV serostatus were compiled alongside the repertoire data. A later genetic analysis took genome-wide SNP genotypes for about 55% of the roughly 670 donors and used that subset as a discovery cohort. Every discovery cohort repertoire had been produced on one sequencing platform. HLA typing covered class I and class II loci at four-digit resolution. The number of donors typed differed by locus, with 629-630 for A, B, C, DRB1 and DQB1, 522 for DQA1, approximately 570 for DPA1, and some 440 for DPB1. Four to six DR-DQ haplotypes were handled as single units for association and clustering, since linkage in the cohort was strong. On average, around 240,000 unique TCR beta nucleotide sequences were sequenced per donor among some 430 genotyped donors of the cohort, with roughly 19% of those sequences being non-productive. General study outcomes and caveats: This cohort had only TCR beta chains sequenced, and the lack of alpha or paired-chain data limited which features could be detected. Strong co-occurrence of HLA alleles, especially DR and DQ, made assigning TCR associations to individual alleles difficult. A further reported finding was that TCR beta sequences accurately predicted the HLA-A and HLA-B alleles for most subjects in the first cohort. In a later analysis, several top co-occurrence clusters were reported to appear linked to parvovirus B19, influenza, CMV and Epstein-Barr virus. In a later analysis, the rate of TCR association differed among HLA loci, with DRB1 alleles having the most associated TCRs and HLA-C alleles having the fewest. The only immune exposure information available for the cohort was CMV serostatus. A later genetic analysis reported fewer N-insertions in productive TCRs among donors in an Asian-associated ancestry cluster than the roughly 620-donor mean. Compared with equally common non-associated chains, HLA-associated TCR beta chains in a later analysis were more clonally expanded and had lower generation probabilities. In a later analysis, 15,000 to 20,000 TCR beta sequences were associated with specific HLA alleles at a false discovery rate of 0.05. A group of highly shared sequence variants was considered likely to be a technical artifact of the sequencing pipeline. Linkage disequilibrium might explain the correlated functional status among segregating V segments, but an unknown experimental factor could not be excluded. It was suggested by the authors that the approach could potentially be generalized to other disease states and immunological phenotypes. Most TCR sequences were seen in very few donors, while some public TCRs were found in many individuals. In vitro tests confirmed that a few of the cytomegalovirus-associated TCR beta chains recognize cytomegalovirus antigens. A later analysis found that most CMV-associated TCR beta chains appeared HLA-restricted, with HLA associations seemingly driven largely by CMV exposure. Some IMGT-functional V segments, including TRBV6-2 and TRBV6-3, could not be told apart with the 87-base-pair reads, so those segments were excluded. HLA typing was unavailable for some donors at each locus, so association tests used only the typed subset. In a later genetic analysis, a missense DCLRE1C variant was associated with V-gene and J-gene trimming of TCR beta chains, and the association was replicated in an independent cohort. In both the original and validation cohorts, the classifier was reported to diagnose cytomegalovirus status with high specificity and sensitivity. Presence/absence analyses assumed roughly uniform sequencing depth across donors, an assumption that may not hold. An earlier analysis of approximately 530 of the donors showed that most TCR beta V segments appeared in productive rearrangements either about 90% or about 30% of the time, which broadly matched IMGT annotations. The earlier analysis of 587 of the donors excluded some 15 rarely observed V segments, including chromosome 9 orphons, because counts were too low. The study gave a list of 150 to 200 TCR beta chains associated with cytomegalovirus.

In total, roughly 670 healthy bone marrow donors made up the cohort. At the time of sampling, all cohort members were nominally healthy, though unrecorded immune exposures were likely present. The donor tested CMV seronegative and was one of the 352 seronegative cohort members. A peripheral blood sample was collected from each donor, and TCR beta sequencing was performed on peripheral blood mononuclear cells. Genomic DNA was extracted from the blood cell samples with the Qiagen DNeasy Blood Extraction Kit. Receptors were amplified or captured by the immunoSEQ multiplex PCR assay. The multiplex PCR relied on a mix of 60 forward primers for TCR Vbeta segments and 13 reverse primers for TCR Jbeta segments. The CDR3 region of rearranged TCR beta genes was amplified from genomic DNA by a multiplex PCR assay. The Illumina HiSeq System was used to sequence the amplified TCR beta libraries as 87-base-pair reads. The paper's data handling went like this. Across the 670 or so repertoires, a later analysis counted 80 million or so unique TCR beta chains, 8.5 million to 12 million of which were shared by at least two donors. Raw reads were error-corrected and collapsed into unique sequences with a nearest-neighbor algorithm that merged closely related sequences to remove PCR and sequencing errors. CDR3 sequences were aligned to IMGT reference sequences to assign V, D and J gene segments. For a sequence to be retained, at least a six-nucleotide match to both a V gene segment and a J gene segment was required. A rearrangement was called productive if the CDR3 had no stop codons and remained in frame with V and J, and every other rearrangement was called non-productive. CDR3 was defined by IMGT convention, running from the second conserved V-encoded cysteine to the conserved J-encoded phenylalanine. Sequences without an unambiguous match to a single V gene segment were excluded from the earlier analysis of approximately 600 of the donors. An earlier analysis of 587 of the donors classified V segments as functional when productive rearrangements were above 56.7% and as segregating when the standard deviation between donors was above 5%. To diagnose cytomegalovirus status from the catalog of TCR beta chain sequences, a statistical classification framework was built. V and J gene assignment, in a later analysis, came from comparing TCR nucleotide sequences with IMGT/GENE-DB human TR gene sequences. The TCRdist pipeline was used in a later analysis to assign CDR3 sequences and most-parsimonious VDJ recombination scenarios. In a later analysis, each TCR beta chain was defined by its CDR3 amino acid sequence together with its V-gene family, and reads lacking a unique V-gene family were excluded. In a later analysis, 450 to 600 highly shared, low-generation-probability nucleotide sequences were removed to address suspected cross-contamination and a sequencing artifact. In a later analysis, a clonal expansion index was calculated for each public chain from normalized within-repertoire ranks of inferred template counts. In a later analysis, generation probabilities were computed with a VDJ recombination model fitted to out-of-frame rearrangements, and the resulting probabilities were checked against IGoR. In a later analysis, hypergeometric tests were used to score TCR-TCR, TCR-HLA and TCR-CMV co-occurrence, with a repertoire-size bias correction applied to TCR pairs. False discovery rates were estimated in a later analysis by permuting HLA or CMV assignments 20 times. In a later analysis, co-occurring TCRs were grouped with DBSCAN, and TCRdist sequence similarity was added when clustering was performed within HLA-allele-positive subsets. Repertoires with fewer than 30,000 or more than 120,000 public chains, plus five repertoires with anomalous nucleotide sharing, were excluded from co-occurrence clustering. The immuneACCESS repertoire file appears here via TCRdb, limited to in-frame rearrangements. These files lack a portion of the clones; in checked studies, under half of the deficit traces to unresolved V genes, and the cause of the others is not known. That table gives V, J and clone size, and the DNA gave D and trimming. The sample profile shows approximately 200,000 clones; 82% of them were found once. Approximately 0.092% of the sample is held by the ten biggest clonotypes.

CDR1 and CDR2, per the germline V gene, are WSHSY and SAAADI. Deletion took 8 bases off V and 3 bases off J, with a span of 11 bases between the germline ends. From cysteine to phenylalanine, the CDR3 is 13 amino acids long. Only CDR3 DNA is held: 39 bases, read in frame from base 1. Input material: PBMCs. The TCR sequence derives from a boy aged 2 to 9 in good health and CMV-seronegative. The sequence is built from TRBV10-2 and TRBJ2-1; a tentative D call is TRBD2 (5 bases match). In nucleotides, the sequence is TGCGCCAGCGAGGGCAGCCACTACAATGAGCAGTTCTTC. The encoded protein is CASEGSHYNEQFF.